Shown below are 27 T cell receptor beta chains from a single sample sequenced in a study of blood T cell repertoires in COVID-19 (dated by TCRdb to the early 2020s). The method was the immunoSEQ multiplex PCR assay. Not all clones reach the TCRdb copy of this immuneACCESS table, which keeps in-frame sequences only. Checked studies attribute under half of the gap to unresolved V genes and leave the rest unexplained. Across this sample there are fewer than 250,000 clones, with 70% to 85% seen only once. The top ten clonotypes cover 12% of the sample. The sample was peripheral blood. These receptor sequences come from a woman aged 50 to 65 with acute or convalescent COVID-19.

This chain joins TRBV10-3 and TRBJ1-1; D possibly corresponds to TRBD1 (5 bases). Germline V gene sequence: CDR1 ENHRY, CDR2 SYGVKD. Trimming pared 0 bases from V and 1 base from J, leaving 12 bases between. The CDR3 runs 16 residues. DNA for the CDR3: TGTGCCATCAGTGAGTCGTCCAGGGCGAGGAACACTGAAGCTTTCTTT. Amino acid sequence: CAISESSRARNTEAFF.

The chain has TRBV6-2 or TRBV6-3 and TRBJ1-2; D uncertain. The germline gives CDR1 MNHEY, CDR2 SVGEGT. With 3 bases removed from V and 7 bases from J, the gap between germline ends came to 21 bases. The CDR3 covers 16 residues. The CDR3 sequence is CASSYSQRAAGSGYTF. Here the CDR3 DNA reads TGTGCCAGCAGTTATAGCCAGCGCGCCGCCGGATCTGGCTACACCTTC.

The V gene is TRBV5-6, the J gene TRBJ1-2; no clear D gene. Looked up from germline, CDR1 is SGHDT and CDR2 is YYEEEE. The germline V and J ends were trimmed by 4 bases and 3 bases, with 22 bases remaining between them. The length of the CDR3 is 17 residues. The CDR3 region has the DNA TGTGCCAGCAGCCGTGTCATCCAAACGCGGGCGGACTATGGCTACACCTTC. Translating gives CASSRVIQTRADYGYTF.

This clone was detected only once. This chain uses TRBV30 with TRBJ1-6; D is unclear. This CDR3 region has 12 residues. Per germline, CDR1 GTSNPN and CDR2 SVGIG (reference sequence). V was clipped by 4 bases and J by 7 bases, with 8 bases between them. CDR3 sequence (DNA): TGTGCCTGGACCACACCAAATTCACCCCTCCACTTT. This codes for CAWTTPNSPLHF.

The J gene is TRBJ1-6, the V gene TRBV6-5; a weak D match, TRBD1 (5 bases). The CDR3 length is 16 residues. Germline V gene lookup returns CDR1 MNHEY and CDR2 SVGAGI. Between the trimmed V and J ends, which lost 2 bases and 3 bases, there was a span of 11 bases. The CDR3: CASSYGRGVYNSPLHF. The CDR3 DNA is TGTGCCAGCAGTTACGGGCGGGGCGTCTATAATTCACCCCTCCACTTT.

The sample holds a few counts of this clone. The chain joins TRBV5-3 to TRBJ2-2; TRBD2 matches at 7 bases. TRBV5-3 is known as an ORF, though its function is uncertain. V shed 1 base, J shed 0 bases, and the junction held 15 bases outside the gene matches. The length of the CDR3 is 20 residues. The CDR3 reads CARSLRRDYLRIANTGELFF. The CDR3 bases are TGTGCCAGAAGCTTGCGTCGGGACTACCTACGAATTGCGAACACCGGGGAGCTGTTTTTT.

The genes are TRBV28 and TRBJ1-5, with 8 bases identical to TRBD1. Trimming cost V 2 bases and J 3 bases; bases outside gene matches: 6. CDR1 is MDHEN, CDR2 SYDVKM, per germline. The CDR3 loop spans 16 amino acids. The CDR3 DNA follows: TGTGCCAGCAGTTTAAGCGACAGGGGTTTCAATCAGCCCCAGCATTTT. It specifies CASSLSDRGFNQPQHF.

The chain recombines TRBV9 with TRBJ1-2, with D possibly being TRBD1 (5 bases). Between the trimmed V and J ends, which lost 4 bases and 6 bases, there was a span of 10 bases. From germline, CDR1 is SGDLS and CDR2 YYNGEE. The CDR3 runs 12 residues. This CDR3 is CASSHARDGYTF. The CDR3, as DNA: TGTGCCAGCAGCCACGCCAGGGATGGCTACACCTTC.

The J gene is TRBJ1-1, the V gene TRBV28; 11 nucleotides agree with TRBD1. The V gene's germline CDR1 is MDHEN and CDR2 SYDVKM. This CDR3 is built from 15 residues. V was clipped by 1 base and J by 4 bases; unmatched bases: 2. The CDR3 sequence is CASSLFGTGGTEAFF. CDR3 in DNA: TGTGCCAGCAGTTTATTCGGGACAGGGGGCACTGAAGCTTTCTTT.

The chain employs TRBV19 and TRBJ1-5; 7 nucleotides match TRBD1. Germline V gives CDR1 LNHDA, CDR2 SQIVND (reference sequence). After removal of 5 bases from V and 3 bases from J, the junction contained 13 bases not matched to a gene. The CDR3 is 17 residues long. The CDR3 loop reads CASSSRRQGRSNQPQHF. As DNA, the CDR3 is TGTGCCAGTAGTTCGAGAAGACAGGGCCGGTCCAATCAGCCCCAGCATTTT. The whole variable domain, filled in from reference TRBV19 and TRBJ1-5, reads DGGITQSPKYLFRKEGQNVTLSCEQNLNHDAMYWYRQDPGQGLRLIYYSQIVNDFQKGDIAEGYSVSREKKESFPLTVTSAQKNPTAFYLCASSSRRQGRSNQPQHFGDGTRLSIL.

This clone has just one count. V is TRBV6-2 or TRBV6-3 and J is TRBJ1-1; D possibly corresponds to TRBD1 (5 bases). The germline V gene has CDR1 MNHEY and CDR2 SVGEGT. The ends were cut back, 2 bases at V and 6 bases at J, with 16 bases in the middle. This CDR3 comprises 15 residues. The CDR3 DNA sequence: TGTGCCAGCAGTTACCCGCAGGGCAGCCAATCTGAAGCTTTCTTT. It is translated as CASSYPQGSQSEAFF.

The CDR3 nucleotides read TGTGCCAGTAGTCCCACCGGACAGGGGGCATATTCACCCCTCCACTTT. Translation gives CASSPTGQGAYSPLHF. J is TRBJ1-6 and V is TRBV19; 11 nucleotides agree with TRBD1. This CDR3 contains 16 residues. Trimming cost V 5 bases and J 8 bases; bases outside gene matches: 8. Germline CDR1 is LNHDA and CDR2 is SQIVND (reference sequence).

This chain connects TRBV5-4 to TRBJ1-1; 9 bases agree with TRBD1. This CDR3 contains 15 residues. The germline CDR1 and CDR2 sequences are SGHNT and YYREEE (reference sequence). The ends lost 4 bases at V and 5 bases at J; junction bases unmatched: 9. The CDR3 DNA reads TGTGCCAGCAGCCCAACCGGGACAGGGAGGACTGAAGCTTTCTTT. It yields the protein CASSPTGTGRTEAFF. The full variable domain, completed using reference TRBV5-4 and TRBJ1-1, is ETGVTQSPTHLIKTRGQQVTLRCSSQSGHNTVSWYQQALGQGPQFIFQYYREEENGRGNFPPRFSGLQFPNYSSELNVNALELDDSALYLCASSPTGTGRTEAFFGQGTRLTVV.

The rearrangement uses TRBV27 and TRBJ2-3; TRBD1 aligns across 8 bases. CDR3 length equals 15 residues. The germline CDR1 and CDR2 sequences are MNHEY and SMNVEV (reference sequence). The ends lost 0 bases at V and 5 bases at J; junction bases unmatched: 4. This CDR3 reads CASSLSWTGRDTQYF. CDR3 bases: TGTGCCAGCAGTTTATCGTGGACAGGGCGAGATACGCAGTATTTT.

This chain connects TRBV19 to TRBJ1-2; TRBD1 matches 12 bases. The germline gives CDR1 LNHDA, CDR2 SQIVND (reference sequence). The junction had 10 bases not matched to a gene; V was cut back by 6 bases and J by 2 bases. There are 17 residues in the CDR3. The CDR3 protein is CASSPWGQGAKNYGYTF. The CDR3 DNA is TGTGCCAGTAGCCCCTGGGGACAGGGGGCCAAAAACTATGGCTACACCTTC.

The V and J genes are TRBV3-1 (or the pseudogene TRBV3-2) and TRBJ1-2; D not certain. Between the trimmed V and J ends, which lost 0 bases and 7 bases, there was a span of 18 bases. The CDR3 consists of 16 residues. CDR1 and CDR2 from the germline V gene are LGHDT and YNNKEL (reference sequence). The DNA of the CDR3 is TGTGCCAGCAGCCAAGATCCTGGTTCGTATTCCGGTGGCTACACCTTC. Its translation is CASSQDPGSYSGGYTF.

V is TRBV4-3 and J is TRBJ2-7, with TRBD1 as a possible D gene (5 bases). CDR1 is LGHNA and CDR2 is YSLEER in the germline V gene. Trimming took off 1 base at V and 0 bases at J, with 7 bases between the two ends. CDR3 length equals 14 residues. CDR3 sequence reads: CASSQADSSYEQYF. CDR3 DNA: TGCGCCAGCAGCCAAGCTGACAGCTCCTACGAGCAGTACTTC.

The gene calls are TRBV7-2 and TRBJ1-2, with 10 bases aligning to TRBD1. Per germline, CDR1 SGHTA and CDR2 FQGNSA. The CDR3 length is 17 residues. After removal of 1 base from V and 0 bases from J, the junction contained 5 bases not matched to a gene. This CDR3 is CASSLGQGAQANYGYTF. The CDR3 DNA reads TGTGCCAGCAGCTTAGGACAGGGGGCGCAGGCTAACTATGGCTACACCTTC.

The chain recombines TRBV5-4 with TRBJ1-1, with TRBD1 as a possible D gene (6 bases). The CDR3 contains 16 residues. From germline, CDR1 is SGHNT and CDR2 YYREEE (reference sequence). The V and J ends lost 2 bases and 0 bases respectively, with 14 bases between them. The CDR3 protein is CASSLGGAQMNTEAFF. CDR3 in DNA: TGTGCCAGCAGCTTAGGGGGGGCGCAGATGAACACTGAAGCTTTCTTT.

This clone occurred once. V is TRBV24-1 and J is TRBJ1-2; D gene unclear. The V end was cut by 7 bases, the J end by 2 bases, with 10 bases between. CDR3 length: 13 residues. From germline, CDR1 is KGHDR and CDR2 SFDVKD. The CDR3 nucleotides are TGTGCCACCAGGCGCGGGTCGAACTATGGCTACACCTTC. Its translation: CATRRGSNYGYTF.

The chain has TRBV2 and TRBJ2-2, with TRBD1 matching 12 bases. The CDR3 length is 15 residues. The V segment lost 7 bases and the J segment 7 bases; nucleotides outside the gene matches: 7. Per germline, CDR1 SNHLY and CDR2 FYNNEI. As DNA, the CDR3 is TGTGCCAGCACGGGACAGGGGGCGCTTGGCGGGGAGCTGTTTTTT. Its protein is CASTGQGALGGELFF.

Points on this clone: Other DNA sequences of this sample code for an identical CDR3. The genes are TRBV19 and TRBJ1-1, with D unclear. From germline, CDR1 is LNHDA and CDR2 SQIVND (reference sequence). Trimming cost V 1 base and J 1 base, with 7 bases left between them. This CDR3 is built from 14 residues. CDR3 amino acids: CASSIGQANTEAFF. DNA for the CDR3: TGTGCCAGTAGTATAGGGCAGGCGAACACTGAAGCTTTCTTT.

The CDR3 protein is CASTHAVGEQFF. The CDR3 coding sequence is TGTGCCAGCACCCACGCCGTGGGCGAGCAGTTCTTC. This chain connects TRBV7-9 to TRBJ2-1, with D unresolved. The germline V gene has CDR1 SEHNR and CDR2 FQNEAQ (reference sequence). CDR3 length equals 12 residues. V shed 7 bases and J shed 10 bases, with 14 bases lying between them.

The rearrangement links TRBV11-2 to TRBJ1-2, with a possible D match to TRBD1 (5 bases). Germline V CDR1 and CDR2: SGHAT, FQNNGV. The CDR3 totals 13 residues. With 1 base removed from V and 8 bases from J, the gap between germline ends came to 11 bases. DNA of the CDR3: TGTGCCAGCAGCTTAGGCAGGGTGGCAGGCTACACCTTC. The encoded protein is CASSLGRVAGYTF. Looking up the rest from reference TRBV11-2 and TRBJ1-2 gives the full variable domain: EAGVAQSPRYKIIEKRQSVAFWCNPISGHATLYWYQQILGQGPKLLIQFQNNGVVDDSQLPKDRFSAERLKGVDSTLKIQPAKLEDSAVYLCASSLGRVAGYTFGSGTRLTVV.

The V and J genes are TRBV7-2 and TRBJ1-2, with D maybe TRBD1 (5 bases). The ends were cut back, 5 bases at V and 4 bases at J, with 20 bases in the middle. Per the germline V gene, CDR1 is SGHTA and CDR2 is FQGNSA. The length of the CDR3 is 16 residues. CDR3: CASSPSGSGPSYGYTF. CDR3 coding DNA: TGTGCCAGCAGCCCTAGCGGTTCAGGGCCCTCCTATGGCTACACCTTC.

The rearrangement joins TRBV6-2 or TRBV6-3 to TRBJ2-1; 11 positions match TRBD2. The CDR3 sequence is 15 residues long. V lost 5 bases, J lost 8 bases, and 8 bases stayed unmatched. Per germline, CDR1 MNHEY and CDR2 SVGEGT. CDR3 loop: CASSVGLAGRDEQFF. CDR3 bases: TGTGCCAGCAGTGTAGGACTAGCGGGCCGGGATGAGCAGTTCTTC.

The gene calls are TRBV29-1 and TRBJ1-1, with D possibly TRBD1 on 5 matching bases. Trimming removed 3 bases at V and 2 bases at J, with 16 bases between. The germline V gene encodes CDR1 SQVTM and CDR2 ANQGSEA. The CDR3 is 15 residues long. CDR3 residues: CSVEQEGRGNTEAFF. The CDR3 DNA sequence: TGCAGCGTTGAGCAAGAAGGGAGGGGAAACACTGAAGCTTTCTTT.